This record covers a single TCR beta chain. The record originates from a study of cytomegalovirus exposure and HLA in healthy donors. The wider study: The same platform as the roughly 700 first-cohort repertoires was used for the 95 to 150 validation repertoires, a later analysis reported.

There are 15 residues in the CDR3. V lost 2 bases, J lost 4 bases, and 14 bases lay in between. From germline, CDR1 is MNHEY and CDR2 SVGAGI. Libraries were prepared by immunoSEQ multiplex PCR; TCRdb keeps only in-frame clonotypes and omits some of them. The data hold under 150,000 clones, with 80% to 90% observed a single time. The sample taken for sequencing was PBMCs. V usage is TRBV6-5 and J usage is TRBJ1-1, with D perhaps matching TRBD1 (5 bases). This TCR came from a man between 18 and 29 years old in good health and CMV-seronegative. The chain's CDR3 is CASSYPRGGVTEAFF. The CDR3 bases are TGTGCCAGCAGTTACCCCCGGGGGGGGGTCACTGAAGCTTTCTTT.